These T cell receptor beta chains were read from a single sample in a study of T cell responses to AZD1222 COVID-19 vaccine. The assay was immunoSEQ multiplex PCR, and TCRdb's table has in-frame clones only and misses some. This repertoire shows 120,000 or so clones, approximately 89% found once; its top ten account for around 6.1%. The source material was peripheral blood, sampled on day 0 of AZD1222 vaccination. All receptors come from an adult in good health. Both conserved end residues are part of each CDR3. A D gene is named only where the DNA matches it firmly. Rows may omit the clone size; those that give it use once, few, many or a size class.

d_gene	v_gene	abundance	j_gene	CDR3aa	CDR3nt
NA	TRBV28	NA	TRBJ2-2	CASSLAGLGTGELFF	TGTGCCAGCAGTTTAGCAGGGTTGGGCACCGGGGAGCTGTTTTTT
NA	TRBV19	once	TRBJ2-7	CASSISGNYEQYF	TGTGCCAGTAGTATATCGGGAAACTACGAGCAGTACTTC
NA	TRBV3-1/TRBV3-2	NA	TRBJ1-2	CASSQGGYGYTF	TGTGCCAGCAGCCAGGGGGGCTATGGCTACACCTTC
TRBD1	TRBV18	NA	TRBJ1-5	CASSSTGGNNQPQHF	TGTGCCAGCTCATCGACAGGGGGAAACAATCAGCCCCAGCATTTT
TRBD1	TRBV5-4	NA	TRBJ2-2	CASSLATGGTGELFF	TGTGCCAGCAGCTTGGCGACAGGGGGCACCGGGGAGCTGTTTTTT
TRBD1	TRBV28	NA	TRBJ1-5	CASSLTGTGWNQPQHF	TGTGCCAGCAGTTTGACCGGGACAGGGTGGAATCAGCCCCAGCATTTT
NA	TRBV18	few	TRBJ1-1	CASSPPTSNTEAFF	TGTGCCAGCTCTCCACCGACATCGAACACTGAAGCTTTCTTT
NA	TRBV12-3/TRBV12-4	NA	TRBJ1-6	CASKSRTNSPLHF	TGTGCCAGCAAGAGTCGTACCAATTCACCCCTCCACTTT
NA	TRBV11-3	NA	TRBJ1-5	CASSSAHSGQPQHF	TGTGCCAGCAGCTCAGCCCACTCCGGGCAGCCCCAGCATTTT
TRBD1	TRBV4-1	NA	TRBJ1-2	CASSPGTVPNYGYTF	TGCGCCAGCAGCCCGGGGACAGTACCTAACTATGGCTACACCTTC
NA	TRBV20-1	NA	TRBJ1-2	CSASTGLNNYGYTF	TGCAGTGCTAGTACGGGGTTAAATAACTATGGCTACACCTTC
NA	TRBV5-1	NA	TRBJ2-2	CASSLAGPATGELFF	TGCGCCAGCAGCTTGGCCGGGCCAGCCACCGGGGAGCTGTTTTTT
TRBD2	TRBV5-4	NA	TRBJ2-1	CASSLKASGGNSSYNEQFF	TGTGCCAGCAGCTTGAAGGCTAGCGGGGGTAATAGCTCCTACAATGAGCAGTTCTTC
NA	TRBV18	few	TRBJ1-4	CASSLSDRNSEKLFF	TGTGCCAGCTCCCTAAGCGACAGGAATTCTGAAAAACTGTTTTTT
NA	TRBV5-5	NA	TRBJ2-2	CASSLSGESGELFF	TGTGCCAGCAGCTTGTCCGGCGAGTCAGGGGAGCTGTTTTTT
TRBD2	TRBV7-2	once	TRBJ2-1	CASSLVGLAGPLYNEQFF	TGTGCCAGCAGCTTAGTGGGACTAGCGGGCCCACTTTACAATGAGCAGTTCTTC
NA	TRBV28	NA	TRBJ1-5	CASSFQGLTSFQPQHF	TGTGCCAGCAGTTTTCAGGGGCTTACCAGTTTTCAGCCCCAGCATTTT
TRBD1	TRBV5-5	NA	TRBJ1-2	CASSSTGGIGYTF	TGTGCCAGCAGCAGCACAGGGGGCATTGGCTACACCTTC
NA	TRBV3-1/TRBV3-2	NA	TRBJ2-1	CASSQLNFNEQFF	TGTGCCAGCAGCCAACTTAACTTCAATGAGCAGTTCTTC
NA	TRBV6-5	NA	TRBJ2-7	CASSYGGRLGGYEQYF	TGTGCCAGCAGTTACGGTGGCCGCCTAGGGGGGTACGAGCAGTACTTC
NA	TRBV19	NA	TRBJ1-5	CASSRGGSNQPQHF	TGTGCCAGTAGTAGGGGGGGTAGCAATCAGCCCCAGCATTTT
TRBD2	TRBV27	NA	TRBJ2-5	CASGGLAGGGETQYF	TGTGCCAGCGGCGGACTAGCGGGAGGGGGAGAGACCCAGTACTTC
NA	TRBV19	NA	TRBJ1-1	CASSWRDTEAFF	TGTGCCAGTAGTTGGAGGGACACTGAAGCTTTCTTT
NA	TRBV18	few	TRBJ2-5	CASSRVQETQYF	TGTGCCAGCTCGCGGGTCCAAGAGACCCAGTACTTC
NA	TRBV28	NA	TRBJ1-5	CASSLGGFNQPQHF	TGTGCCAGCAGTTTGGGCGGCTTCAATCAGCCCCAGCATTTT
NA	TRBV30	once	TRBJ1-4	CAWSVKVPEKLFF	TGTGCCTGGAGTGTAAAGGTTCCCGAAAAACTGTTTTTT
TRBD1	TRBV7-8	NA	TRBJ2-7	CASSSTGISYEQYF	TGTGCCAGCAGCTCGACAGGGATCTCCTACGAGCAGTACTTC
TRBD2	TRBV29-1	NA	TRBJ2-7	CSVGTSGTYEQYF	TGCAGCGTTGGGACTAGCGGGACCTACGAGCAGTACTTC
NA	TRBV7-2	NA	TRBJ1-6	CASSSGGTVSNSPLHF	TGTGCCAGCAGCTCCGGGGGGACGGTCTCTAATTCACCCCTCCACTTT
NA	TRBV12-3/TRBV12-4	NA	TRBJ2-1	CASSIRAYNEQFF	TGTGCCAGCAGTATCAGGGCCTACAATGAGCAGTTCTTC
NA	TRBV7-9	NA	TRBJ2-5	CASSEGLSGETQYF	TGTGCCAGCAGCGAGGGACTGTCGGGAGAGACCCAGTACTTC
TRBD1	TRBV4-3	NA	TRBJ1-3	CASSQEYPGQGGNTIYF	TGCGCCAGCAGCCAAGAGTATCCGGGACAGGGAGGAAACACCATATATTTT
TRBD2	TRBV18	once	TRBJ2-5	CASSSRTSGGPETQYF	TGTGCCAGCTCATCTCGGACTAGCGGGGGGCCAGAGACCCAGTACTTC
NA	TRBV7-2	NA	TRBJ2-5	CASSLAGHQETQYF	TGTGCCAGCAGCTTAGCAGGGCATCAAGAGACCCAGTACTTC
TRBD1	TRBV24-1	NA	TRBJ1-5	CATSDPRQGANQPQHF	TGTGCCACCAGTGACCCCCGGCAGGGGGCTAATCAGCCCCAGCATTTT
NA	TRBV7-2	few	TRBJ1-1	CASSLAVQEGNTEAFF	TGTGCCAGCAGCTTAGCGGTTCAAGAAGGAAACACTGAAGCTTTCTTT
NA	TRBV18	NA	TRBJ1-1	CASSSDRSTEAFF	TGTGCCAGCTCATCCGACAGGAGCACTGAAGCTTTCTTT
TRBD1	TRBV24-1	NA	TRBJ2-7	CATSDGDRAYEQYF	TGTGCCACCAGTGATGGAGACAGGGCATACGAGCAGTACTTC
NA	TRBV6-5	NA	TRBJ1-6	CATAWTRNNSPLHF	TGTGCCACCGCTTGGACCAGGAATAATTCACCCCTCCACTTT
NA	TRBV2	NA	TRBJ1-1	CASSTANTEAFF	TGTGCCAGCTCGACAGCGAACACTGAAGCTTTCTTT
NA	TRBV20-1	NA	TRBJ1-4	CSARELEHVYF	TGCAGTGCTAGAGAATTGGAACACGTTTATTTT
NA	TRBV28	NA	TRBJ2-7	CASSLFNYEQYF	TGTGCCAGCAGTTTATTCAACTACGAGCAGTACTTC
NA	TRBV7-9	NA	TRBJ2-5	CASSTYLSEQETQYF	TGTGCCAGCAGCACCTACCTTAGCGAACAAGAGACCCAGTACTTC
NA	TRBV19	NA	TRBJ2-1	CASSISWDPYNEQFF	TGTGCCAGTAGTATATCGTGGGACCCCTACAATGAGCAGTTCTTC
NA	TRBV5-8	NA	TRBJ1-1	CASSPGHTEAFF	TGTGCCAGCAGCCCTGGGCACACTGAAGCTTTCTTT
NA	TRBV9	NA	TRBJ2-3	CASSVATLDDTQYF	TGTGCCAGCAGCGTAGCTACCCTGGATGATACGCAGTATTTT